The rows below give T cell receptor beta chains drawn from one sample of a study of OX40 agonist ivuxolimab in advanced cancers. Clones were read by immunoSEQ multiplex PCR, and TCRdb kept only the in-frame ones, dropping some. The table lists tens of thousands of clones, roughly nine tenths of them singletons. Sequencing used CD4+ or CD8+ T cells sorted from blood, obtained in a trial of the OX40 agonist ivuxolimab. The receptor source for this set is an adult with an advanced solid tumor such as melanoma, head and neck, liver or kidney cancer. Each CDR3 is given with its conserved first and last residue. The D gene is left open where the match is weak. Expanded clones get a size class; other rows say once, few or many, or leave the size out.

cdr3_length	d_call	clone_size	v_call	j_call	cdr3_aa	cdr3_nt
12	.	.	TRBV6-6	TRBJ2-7	CASSYLQGEQYF	TGTGCCAGCAGTTACTTGCAGGGCGAGCAGTACTTC
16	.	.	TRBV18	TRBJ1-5	CASSPGAATSNQPQHF	TGTGCCAGCTCACCGGGGGCAGCTACAAGCAATCAGCCCCAGCATTTT
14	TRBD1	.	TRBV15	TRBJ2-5	CATSPTGGGETQYF	TGTGCCACCAGCCCGACAGGGGGCGGAGAGACCCAGTACTTC
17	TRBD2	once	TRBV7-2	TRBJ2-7	CASSFSLAGAGYDEQYF	TGTGCCAGCAGCTTCTCCCTAGCGGGAGCCGGTTATGACGAGCAGTACTTC
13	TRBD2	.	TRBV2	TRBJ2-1	CASSVGGSGEQFF	TGTGCCAGCAGTGTGGGAGGGTCAGGTGAGCAGTTCTTC
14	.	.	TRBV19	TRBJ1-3	CASTPTASGNTIYF	TGTGCCAGTACGCCGACAGCTTCTGGAAACACCATATATTTT
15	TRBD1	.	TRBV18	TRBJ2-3	CASSPDRGRTDTQYF	TGTGCCAGCTCACCAGACAGGGGGCGAACAGATACGCAGTATTTT
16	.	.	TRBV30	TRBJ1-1	CAWSLSRAALGTEAFF	TGTGCCTGGAGTCTTTCTAGGGCGGCCCTCGGCACTGAAGCTTTCTTT
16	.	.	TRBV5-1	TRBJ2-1	CASSPLPRAAYNEQFF	TGCGCCAGCAGCCCGCTCCCTAGGGCGGCCTACAATGAGCAGTTCTTC
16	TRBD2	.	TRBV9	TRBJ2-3	CASSVALSGGTDTQYF	TGTGCCAGCAGCGTAGCTCTCAGCGGGGGCACAGATACGCAGTATTTT
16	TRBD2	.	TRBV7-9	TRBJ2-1	CASSLRTSGSYNEQFF	TGTGCCAGCAGCCTCCGGACTAGCGGGTCCTACAATGAGCAGTTCTTC
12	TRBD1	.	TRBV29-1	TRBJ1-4	CSALTGGEKLFF	TGCAGCGCCCTGACAGGGGGAGAAAAACTGTTTTTT
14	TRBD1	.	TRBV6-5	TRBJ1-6	CASCRRDRGSPLHF	TGTGCCAGCTGCCGCCGGGACAGGGGTTCACCCCTCCACTTT
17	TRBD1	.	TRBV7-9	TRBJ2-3	CASLRGQGALLTDTQYF	TGTGCCAGCCTCCGGGGACAGGGGGCCCTCCTCACAGATACGCAGTATTTT
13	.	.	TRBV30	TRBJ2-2	CAWSVGNTGELFF	TGTGCCTGGAGTGTCGGGAACACCGGGGAGCTGTTTTTT
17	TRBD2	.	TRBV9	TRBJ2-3	CASSVGTSGSMPDTQYF	TGTGCCAGCAGCGTAGGGACTAGCGGGAGTATGCCAGATACGCAGTATTTT
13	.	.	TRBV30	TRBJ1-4	CAWMTGRSEKLFF	TGTGCCTGGATGACAGGTCGCAGCGAAAAACTGTTTTTT
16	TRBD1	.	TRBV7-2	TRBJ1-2	CASSLVGGTGEAGYTF	TGTGCCAGCAGCTTAGTAGGGGGGACAGGGGAGGCTGGCTACACCTTC
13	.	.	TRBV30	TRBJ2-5	CAWSRGVQETQYF	TGTGCCTGGAGTCGGGGAGTCCAAGAGACCCAGTACTTC
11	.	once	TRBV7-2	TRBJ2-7	CASSLTYEQYF	TGTGCCAGCAGCCTTACCTACGAGCAGTACTTC
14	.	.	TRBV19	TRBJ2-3	CASSSGTSTDTQYF	TGTGCCAGTAGCTCGGGTACTAGCACAGATACGCAGTATTTT
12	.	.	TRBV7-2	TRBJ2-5	CASSLLQETQYF	TGTGCCAGCAGCCTTTTACAAGAGACCCAGTACTTC
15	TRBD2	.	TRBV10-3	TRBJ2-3	CAISEVAGATDTQYF	TGTGCCATCAGTGAAGTAGCGGGGGCTACAGATACGCAGTATTTT
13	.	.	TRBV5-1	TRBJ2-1	CASSSRNYNEQFF	TGCGCCAGCAGTTCCAGAAATTACAATGAGCAGTTCTTC
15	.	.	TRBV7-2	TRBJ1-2	CASSLVGGTNYGYTF	TGTGCCAGCAGCTTAGTTGGGGGAACTAACTATGGCTACACCTTC
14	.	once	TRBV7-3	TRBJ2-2	CASSPSGAFGELFF	TGTGCCAGCAGCCCCTCAGGGGCATTCGGGGAGCTGTTTTTT
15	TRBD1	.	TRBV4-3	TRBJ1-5	CASSQGQGRGQPQHF	TGCGCCAGCAGCCAAGGACAGGGTAGAGGTCAGCCCCAGCATTTT
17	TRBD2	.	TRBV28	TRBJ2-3	CASSFPPREAGLLTQYF	TGTGCCAGCAGTTTTCCCCCCCGGGAGGCGGGACTTTTAACGCAGTATTTT
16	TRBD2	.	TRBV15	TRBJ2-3	CATSRGASGSTDTQYF	TGTGCCACCAGCAGAGGGGCTAGCGGGAGCACAGATACGCAGTATTTT
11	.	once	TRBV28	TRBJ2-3	CASSWRTQQYF	TGTGCCAGCAGTTGGAGGACCCAGCAGTATTTT
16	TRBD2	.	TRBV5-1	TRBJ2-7	CASSLGGGTQPYEQYF	TGCGCCAGCAGCTTGGGGGGAGGGACCCAGCCCTACGAGCAGTACTTC
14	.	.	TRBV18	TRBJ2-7	CASSPPGLTYEQYF	TGTGCCAGCTCACCACCTGGCCTGACCTACGAGCAGTACTTC
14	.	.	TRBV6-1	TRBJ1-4	CASSLVREGEKLFF	TGTGCCAGCAGTCTGGTGAGGGAAGGCGAAAAACTGTTTTTT
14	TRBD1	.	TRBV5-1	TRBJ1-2	CASSRGQGAGGYTF	TGCGCCAGCAGCCGGGGACAGGGGGCGGGAGGCTACACCTTC
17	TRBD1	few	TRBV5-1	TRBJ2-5	CASSLGTGVGIQETQYF	TGCGCCAGCAGCTTGGGGACAGGGGTTGGGATCCAAGAGACCCAGTACTTC
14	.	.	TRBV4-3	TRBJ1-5	CASSQDGGLWPQHF	TGCGCCAGCAGCCAAGATGGAGGGTTATGGCCCCAGCATTTT
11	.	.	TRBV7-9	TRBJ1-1	CASSFRDSTFF	TGTGCCAGCAGCTTTAGGGACTCAACTTTCTTT
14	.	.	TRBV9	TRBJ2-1	CASSVANSYNEQFF	TGTGCCAGCAGCGTAGCTAACAGCTACAATGAGCAGTTCTTC
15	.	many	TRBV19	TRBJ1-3	CASTIGVLAVNTIYF	TGTGCCAGTACCATCGGGGTTCTCGCGGTAAACACCATATATTTT
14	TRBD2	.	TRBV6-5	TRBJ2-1	CASSDGTSWNEQFF	TGTGCCAGCAGTGATGGGACTAGCTGGAATGAGCAGTTCTTC
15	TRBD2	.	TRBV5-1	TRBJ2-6	CASSQAGAGANVLTF	TGCGCCAGCAGCCAGGCGGGGGCTGGGGCCAACGTCCTGACTTTC
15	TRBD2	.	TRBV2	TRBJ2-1	CASSLAGESYNEQFF	TGTGCCAGCAGTCTAGCGGGGGAGTCCTACAATGAGCAGTTCTTC
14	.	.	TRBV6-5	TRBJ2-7	CATRGRFSSYEQYF	TGTGCCACTCGGGGTCGGTTCAGCTCCTACGAGCAGTACTTC
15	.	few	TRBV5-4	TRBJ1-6	CASSTVRGRDSPLHF	TGTGCCAGCAGCACGGTCAGGGGAAGGGATTCACCCCTCCACTTT
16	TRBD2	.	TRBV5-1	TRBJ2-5	CASSLGGGGTQETQYF	TGCGCCAGCAGCTTGGGGGGCGGGGGAACCCAAGAGACCCAGTACTTC
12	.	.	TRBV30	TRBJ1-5	CAWSVRGQPQHF	TGTGCCTGGAGTGTAAGGGGCCAGCCCCAGCATTTT
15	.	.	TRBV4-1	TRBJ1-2	CASSQSGRQDYGYTF	TGCGCCAGCAGCCAATCGGGGCGACAGGACTATGGCTACACCTTC
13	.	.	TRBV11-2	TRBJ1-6	CASSLEWRSPLHF	TGTGCCAGCAGCTTAGAGTGGCGTTCACCCCTCCACTTT
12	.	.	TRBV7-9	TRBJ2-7	CASTTGFYEQYF	TGTGCCAGCACCACAGGGTTCTACGAGCAGTACTTC
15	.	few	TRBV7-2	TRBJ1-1	CASSRGATMNTEAFF	TGTGCCAGCTCCCGGGGGGCTACAATGAACACTGAAGCTTTCTTT
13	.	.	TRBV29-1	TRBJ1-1	CSVVWGTNTEAFF	TGCAGCGTTGTTTGGGGGACTAACACTGAAGCTTTCTTT
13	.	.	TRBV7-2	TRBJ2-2	CASTLRNTGELFF	TGTGCCAGCACGTTGAGGAACACCGGGGAGCTGTTTTTT
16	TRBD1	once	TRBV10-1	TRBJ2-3	CASSEARTGRTDTQYF	TGCGCCAGCAGTGAAGCGAGGACAGGGCGCACAGATACGCAGTATTTT
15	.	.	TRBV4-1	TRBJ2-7	CASSSETGFSYEQYF	TGCGCCAGCAGCTCTGAAACAGGGTTTTCCTACGAGCAGTACTTC
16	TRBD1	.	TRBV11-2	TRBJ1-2	CASSLLQGTGNYGYTF	TGTGCCAGCAGCTTACTTCAGGGGACAGGGAACTATGGCTACACCTTC
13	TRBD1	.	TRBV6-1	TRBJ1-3	CASSATGSNTIYF	TGTGCCAGCAGTGCGACAGGGTCAAACACCATATATTTT
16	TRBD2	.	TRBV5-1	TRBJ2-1	CASSREGTSGLGEQFF	TGCGCCAGCAGCAGGGAGGGGACTAGCGGGCTCGGTGAGCAGTTCTTC
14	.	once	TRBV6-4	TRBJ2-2	CASRMGAGTGELFF	TGTGCCAGCAGGATGGGGGCAGGCACCGGGGAGCTGTTTTTT
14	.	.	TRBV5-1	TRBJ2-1	CASSLEAGYNEQFF	TGCGCCAGCAGCTTGGAGGCGGGGTACAATGAGCAGTTCTTC
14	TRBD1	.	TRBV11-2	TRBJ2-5	CASSPLGGWETQYF	TGTGCCAGCAGCCCCCTAGGGGGCTGGGAGACCCAGTACTTC